The next 19 T cell receptor beta chains were all read from a single sample in a study of technical replicates of blood from a handful of donors. The method was immunoSEQ multiplex PCR; TCRdb's version includes in-frame clones alone and lacks a portion of them. The sample has some 77,000 clones, 95% to 98% seen once. Sequenced sample: T cells isolated from PBMCs. The source is a human donor in good health.

The chain employs TRBV7-2 and TRBJ1-4; no clear D gene. V gave up 6 bases and J gave up 4 bases, with 12 bases separating them. CDR3 length equals 14 residues. The germline V gene encodes CDR1 SGHTA and CDR2 FQGNSA. CDR3 sequence: CASRLGSFNEKLFF. The CDR3 bases are TGTGCCAGCAGACTCGGGAGCTTTAATGAAAAACTGTTTTTT.

The chain links TRBV11-2 to TRBJ2-1, with 12 bases that match TRBD2. There are 16 residues in the CDR3. V trimming: 1 base; J trimming: 7 bases; junction bases outside the gene matches: 5. Germline V gives CDR1 SGHAT, CDR2 FQNNGV. The CDR3 is CASSLGGLAGGNEQFF. Here the CDR3 DNA reads TGTGCCAGCAGCTTAGGGGGTCTAGCGGGAGGGAATGAGCAGTTCTTC. The full variable domain, in which reference TRBV11-2 and TRBJ2-1 provide the parts outside the CDR3, is EAGVAQSPRYKIIEKRQSVAFWCNPISGHATLYWYQQILGQGPKLLIQFQNNGVVDDSQLPKDRFSAERLKGVDSTLKIQPAKLEDSAVYLCASSLGGLAGGNEQFFGPGTRLTVL.

The chain carries TRBV7-6 and TRBJ2-7, with 7 bases lining up with TRBD2. The J segment lost 7 bases and the V segment lost 2 bases, leaving 11 bases of the junction unmatched. The length of the CDR3 is 15 residues. CDR1 is SGHVS, CDR2 FNYEAQ, per germline. DNA for the CDR3: TGTGCCAGCAGCTTAAACGCGGGAGTGGGGGGGGAGCAGTACTTC. Translated, it gives CASSLNAGVGGEQYF. The full variable domain, in which reference TRBV7-6 and TRBJ2-7 provide the parts outside the CDR3, is GAGVSQSPRYKVTKRGQDVALRCDPISGHVSLYWYRQALGQGPEFLTYFNYEAQQDKSGLPNDRFSAERPEGSISTLTIQRTEQRDSAMYRCASSLNAGVGGEQYFGPGTRLTVT.

V usage is TRBV30 and J usage is TRBJ1-4, with TRBD1 identical over 8 bases. V dropped 2 bases and J dropped 3; count of bases not matched to a gene: 5. Germline CDR1 reads GTSNPN; CDR2 reads SVGIG (reference sequence). The CDR3 totals 15 residues. The CDR3 DNA follows: TGTGCCTGGAGTCCCAGGGGGCCAGCTAATGAAAAACTGTTTTTT. It is translated as CAWSPRGPANEKLFF.

This sequence joins TRBV30 and TRBJ2-4; 10 bases are shared with TRBD2. The CDR3 totals 13 residues. In germline, CDR1 is GTSNPN, CDR2 SVGIG (reference sequence). Losses at the gene ends were 7 bases for V and 5 bases for J; bases not matched to a gene: 5. The CDR3 reads CAFRAGGENIQYF. In DNA, the CDR3 is TGTGCCTTTAGAGCGGGAGGGGAAAACATTCAGTACTTC.

Written as DNA, the CDR3 is TGCGCCAGCAGCTTGAGGGCAGGGGGCGCCCGCGAGCAGTACTTC. It specifies CASSLRAGGAREQYF. The V gene is TRBV5-1, the J gene TRBJ2-5; 8 bases match TRBD1. The tail of the sequence fits TRBJ2-7 better, so the J call may be wrong. CDR3 length: 15 amino acids. CDR1 is SGHRS and CDR2 is YFSETQ in the germline V gene.

The genes are TRBV29-1 and TRBJ1-1; 7 nucleotides align to TRBD1. V trimming: 6 bases; J trimming: 4 bases; junction bases outside the gene matches: 8. CDR3 length: 13 residues. Per germline, CDR1 SQVTM and CDR2 ANQGSEA. The CDR3: CSVRQGFGTEAFF. The CDR3 DNA reads TGCAGCGTACGACAGGGTTTTGGCACTGAAGCTTTCTTT.

The rearrangement joins TRBV4-3 to TRBJ2-7; 7 bases are a match to TRBD1. Germline CDR1 is LGHNA and CDR2 is YSLEER. The V and J ends lost 3 bases and 2 bases, in that order; junction bases with no gene match: 7. The CDR3 loop spans 15 amino acids. CDR3 protein: CASSQGWQGAYEQYF. The CDR3 DNA follows: TGCGCCAGCAGCCAGGGGTGGCAGGGGGCCTACGAGCAGTACTTC.

This chain joins TRBV6-5 and TRBJ2-7, with D possibly matching TRBD1 (6 bases). V was clipped by 6 bases and J by 2 bases, with 17 bases between them. The CDR3 loop spans 15 amino acids. The germline V gene has CDR1 MNHEY and CDR2 SVGAGI. Here the CDR3 reads CASSSATGSPYEQYF. The CDR3 DNA reads as TGTGCCAGCAGCTCCGCAACAGGGTCCCCCTACGAGCAGTACTTC.

V and J are TRBV30 and TRBJ1-1, with a possible D match to TRBD1 (5 bases). CDR1 and CDR2 from the germline V gene are GTSNPN and SVGIG (reference sequence). The CDR3 runs to 10 residues. Deletions cut 3 bases from V and 10 bases from J, with 9 bases between. In nucleotides, the CDR3 is TGTGCCTGGAGCGTCCAGGGAGCTTTCTTT. Protein: CAWSVQGAFF. The complete variable domain, with remaining parts taken from reference TRBV30 and TRBJ1-1, reads SQTIHQWPATLVQPVGSPLSLECTVEGTSNPNLYWYRQAAGRGLQLLFYSVGIGQISSEVPQNLSASRPQDRQFILSSKKLLLSDSGFYLCAWSVQGAFFGQGTRLTVV.

V usage is TRBV19 and J usage is TRBJ2-3; 7 bases map to TRBD1. CDR1 is LNHDA and CDR2 is SQIVND in the germline V gene (reference sequence). The V gene end was trimmed by 7 bases and the J gene end by 5 bases; junction bases not matched to a gene: 12. The CDR3 runs 15 residues. CDR3 nucleotides: TGTGCCAGTATCAACAGGGGACAAAGTGGAGATACGCAGTATTTT. It is translated as CASINRGQSGDTQYF.

CDR3 DNA: TGTGCCAGCAGTGCCGGGACAGTTGGCGAAAAACTGTTTTTT. Translating it yields CASSAGTVGEKLFF. The J gene is TRBJ1-4, the V gene TRBV6-1; 7 bases fit TRBD1. Germline trimming cut 4 bases from V and 8 bases from J; bases unmatched to any gene: 7. From germline, CDR1 is MNHNS and CDR2 SASEGT. CDR3 size: 14 residues.

The chain is built from TRBV7-2 and TRBJ1-3; no clear D. The CDR3 spans 15 residues. Trimming took off 0 bases at V and 0 bases at J, with 6 bases between the two ends. Germline CDR1 SGHTA, CDR2 FQGNSA. As DNA, the CDR3 is TGTGCCAGCAGCTTAGCCCGGGACTCTGGAAACACCATATATTTT. This codes for CASSLARDSGNTIYF.

The chain recombines TRBV7-2 with TRBJ1-2; TRBD1 matches at 7 bases. The CDR3 totals 17 residues. Germline-derived CDR1 and CDR2 are SGHTA and FQGNSA. Trimming cost V 0 bases and J 0 bases; bases outside gene matches: 7. This CDR3 reads CASSLAYGTASNYGYTF. The CDR3 DNA reads as TGTGCCAGCAGCTTAGCGTATGGGACAGCTTCTAACTATGGCTACACCTTC.

This clone came up once. This rearrangement joins TRBV7-3 to TRBJ2-1, with TRBD2 as a possible D gene (6 bases). This CDR3 has 17 residues. Trimming shortened V by 1 base and J by 4 bases, and 17 bases separated the two germline ends. In germline, CDR1 is SGHTA, CDR2 FQGTGA. The CDR3, as DNA: TGTGCCAGCAGCTTAAAGCATACTGTGGGGGGATACAATGAGCAGTTCTTC. It specifies CASSLKHTVGGYNEQFF.

V usage is TRBV2 and J usage is TRBJ1-1, with TRBD1 as a possible D gene (6 bases). The CDR3 loop spans 13 amino acids. CDR1 and CDR2 from the germline V gene are SNHLY and FYNNEI. V was clipped by 7 bases and J by 4 bases, with 13 bases between them. CDR3 residues: CASTPEQGTEAFF. The CDR3 DNA reads TGTGCCAGCACCCCAGAACAGGGCACTGAAGCTTTCTTT.

This CDR3 is CASSLLTGHEQYF. CDR3 bases: TGTGCCAGCAGCTTATTAACAGGGCACGAGCAGTACTTC. The chain joins TRBV11-3 to TRBJ2-7; D might be TRBD1 (6 bases). The CDR3 length is 13 residues. Trimming removed 2 bases at V and 5 bases at J, with 10 bases between. Germline V gene data show CDR1 as SGHNT and CDR2 as YENEEA.

The V and J genes are TRBV9 and TRBJ2-7, with TRBD1 matching 8 bases. The length of the CDR3 is 14 residues. The germline V gene has CDR1 SGDLS and CDR2 YYNGEE. Losses at the gene ends were 0 bases for V and 1 base for J; bases not matched to a gene: 0. The CDR3 sequence is CASSVGDRSYEQYF. In DNA form, the CDR3 reads TGTGCCAGCAGCGTAGGGGACAGGTCCTACGAGCAGTACTTC.

J is TRBJ2-5 and V is TRBV2, with a possible D match to TRBD1 (5 bases). Germline values: CDR1 SNHLY, CDR2 FYNNEI. Trimming removed 8 bases at V and 1 base at J, with 17 bases between. The CDR3 totals 15 residues. CDR3 region: CASPKGQIFQETQYF. CDR3 DNA sequence: TGTGCCAGCCCAAAGGGGCAAATCTTCCAAGAGACCCAGTACTTC.